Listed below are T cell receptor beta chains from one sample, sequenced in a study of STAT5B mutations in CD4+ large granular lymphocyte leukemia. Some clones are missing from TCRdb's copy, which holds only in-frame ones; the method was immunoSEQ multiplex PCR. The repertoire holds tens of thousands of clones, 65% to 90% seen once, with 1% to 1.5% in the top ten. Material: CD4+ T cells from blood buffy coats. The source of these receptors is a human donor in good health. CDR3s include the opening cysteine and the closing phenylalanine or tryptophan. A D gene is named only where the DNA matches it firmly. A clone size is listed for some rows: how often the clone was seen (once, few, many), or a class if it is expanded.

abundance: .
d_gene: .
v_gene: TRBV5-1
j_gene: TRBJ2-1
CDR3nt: TGCGCCAGCAGCTCAGGGTTACAATCCTACAATGAGCAGTTCTTC
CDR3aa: CASSSGLQSYNEQFF

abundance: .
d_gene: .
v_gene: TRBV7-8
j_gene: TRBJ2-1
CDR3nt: TGTGCCAGCAGCTTAGAGTCGGTGGGCCAGGGCTACAATGAGCAGTTCTTC
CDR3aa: CASSLESVGQGYNEQFF

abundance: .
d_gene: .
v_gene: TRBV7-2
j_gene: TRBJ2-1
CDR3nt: TGTGCCAGCAGCCGCGGCGGTTCCGTAAATGAGCAGTTCTTC
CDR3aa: CASSRGGSVNEQFF

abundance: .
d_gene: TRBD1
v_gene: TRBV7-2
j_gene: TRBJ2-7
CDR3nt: TGTGCCAGCAGCAAGACAGGGGGGTACGAGCAGTACTTC
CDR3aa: CASSKTGGYEQYF

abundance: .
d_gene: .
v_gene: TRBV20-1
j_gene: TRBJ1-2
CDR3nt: TGCAGTGCTAGTTTAGACTATGGCTACACCTTC
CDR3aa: CSASLDYGYTF

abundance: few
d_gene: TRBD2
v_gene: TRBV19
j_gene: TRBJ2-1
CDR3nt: TGTGCCAGTAAAGGACTCCCGGGACTAGCGTCCAATGAGCAGTTCTTC
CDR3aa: CASKGLPGLASNEQFF

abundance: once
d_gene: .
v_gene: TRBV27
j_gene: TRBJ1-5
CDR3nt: TGTGCCAGCAGTTTAAGAGGGTACAATCAGCCCCAGCATTTT
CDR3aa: CASSLRGYNQPQHF

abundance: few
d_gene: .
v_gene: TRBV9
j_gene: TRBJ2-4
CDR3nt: TGTGCCAGCAGCGGGGCTGCCAAAAACATTCAGTACTTC
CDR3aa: CASSGAAKNIQYF

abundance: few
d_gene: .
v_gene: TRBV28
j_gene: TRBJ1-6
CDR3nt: TGTGCCAGCAGTTTACGCCGTACTCCAGGCAATTCACCCCTCCACTTT
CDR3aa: CASSLRRTPGNSPLHF

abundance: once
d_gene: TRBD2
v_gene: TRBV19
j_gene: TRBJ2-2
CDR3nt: TGTGCCAGTAATAAATTAGGGAGGGACACCGGGGAGCTGTTTTTT
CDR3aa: CASNKLGRDTGELFF

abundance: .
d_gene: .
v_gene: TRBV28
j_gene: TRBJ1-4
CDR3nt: TGTGCCAGCAGTTTTCAGGGCGAGCGGGAAAAACTGTTTTTT
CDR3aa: CASSFQGEREKLFF